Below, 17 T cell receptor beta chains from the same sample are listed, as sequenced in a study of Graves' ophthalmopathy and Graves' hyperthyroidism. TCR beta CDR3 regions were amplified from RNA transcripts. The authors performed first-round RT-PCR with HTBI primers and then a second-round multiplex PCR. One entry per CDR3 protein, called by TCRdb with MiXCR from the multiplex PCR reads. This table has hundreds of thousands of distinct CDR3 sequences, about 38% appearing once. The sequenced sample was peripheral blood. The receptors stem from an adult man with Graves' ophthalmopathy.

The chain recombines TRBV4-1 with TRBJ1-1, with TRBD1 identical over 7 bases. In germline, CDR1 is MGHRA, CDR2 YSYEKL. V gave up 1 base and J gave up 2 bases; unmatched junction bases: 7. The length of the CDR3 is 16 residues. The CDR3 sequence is CASSQVPGQYNTEAFF. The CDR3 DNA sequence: TGCGCCAGCAGCCAAGTTCCGGGACAGTATAACACTGAAGCTTTCTTT.

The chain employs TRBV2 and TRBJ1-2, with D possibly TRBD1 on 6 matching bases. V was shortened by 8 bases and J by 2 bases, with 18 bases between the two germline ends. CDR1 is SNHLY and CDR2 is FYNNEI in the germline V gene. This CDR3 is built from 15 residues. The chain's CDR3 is CASVDTGIGNYGYTF. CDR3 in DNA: TGTGCCAGCGTCGATACAGGGATAGGGAACTATGGCTACACCTTC.

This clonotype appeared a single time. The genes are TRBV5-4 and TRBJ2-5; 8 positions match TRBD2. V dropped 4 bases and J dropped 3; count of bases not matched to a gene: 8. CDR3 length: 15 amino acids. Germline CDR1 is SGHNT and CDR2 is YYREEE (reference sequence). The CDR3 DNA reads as TGTGCCAGCAGCCGGGGGGGGGCGGGGGAAGAGACCCAGTACTTC. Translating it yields CASSRGGAGEETQYF.

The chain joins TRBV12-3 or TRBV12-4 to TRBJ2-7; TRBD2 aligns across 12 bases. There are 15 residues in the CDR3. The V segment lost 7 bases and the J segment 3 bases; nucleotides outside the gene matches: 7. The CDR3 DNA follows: TGTGCCAGCAACCCGGGACTAGCGGGTGTCTACGAGCAGTACTTC. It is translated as CASNPGLAGVYEQYF.

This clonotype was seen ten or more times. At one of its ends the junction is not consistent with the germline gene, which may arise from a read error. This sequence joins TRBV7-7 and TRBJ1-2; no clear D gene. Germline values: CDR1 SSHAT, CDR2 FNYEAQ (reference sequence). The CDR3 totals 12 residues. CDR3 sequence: CASSADGIGYTF. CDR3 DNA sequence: TGTGCTAGCAGCGCGGACGGCATTGGATACACCTTC.

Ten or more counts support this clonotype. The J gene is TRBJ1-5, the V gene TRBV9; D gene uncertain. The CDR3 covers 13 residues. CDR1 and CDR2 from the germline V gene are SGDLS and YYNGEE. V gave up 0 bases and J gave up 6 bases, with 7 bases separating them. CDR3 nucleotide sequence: TGTGCCAGCAGCGTAGAGCCCGGTCAGCCCCAGCATTTT. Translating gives CASSVEPGQPQHF.

The CDR3 spells CASSPSRVPYEQYF. CDR3 DNA sequence: TGTGCCAGCAGCCCTTCGCGGGTACCCTACGAGCAGTACTTC. J is TRBJ2-7 and V is TRBV7-9; D may be TRBD2 (5 bases). Germline CDR1 reads SEHNR; CDR2 reads FQNEAQ (reference sequence). The ends were cut back, 5 bases at V and 2 bases at J, with 13 bases in the middle. The CDR3 runs to 14 residues. The whole variable domain, filled in from reference TRBV7-9 and TRBJ2-7, reads DTGVSQNPRHKITKRGQNVTFRCDPISEHNRLYWYRQTLGQGPEFLTYFQNEAQLEKSRLLSDRFSAERPKGSFSTLEIQRTEQGDSAMYLCASSPSRVPYEQYFGPGTRLTVT.

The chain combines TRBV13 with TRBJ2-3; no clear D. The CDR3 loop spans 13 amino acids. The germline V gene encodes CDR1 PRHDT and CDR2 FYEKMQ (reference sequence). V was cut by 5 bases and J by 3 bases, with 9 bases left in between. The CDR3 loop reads CASSQLTTDTQYF. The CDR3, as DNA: TGTGCCAGCAGCCAGCTAACGACAGATACGCAGTATTTT. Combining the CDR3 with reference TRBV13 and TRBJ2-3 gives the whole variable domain AAGVIQSPRHLIKEKRETATLKCYPIPRHDTVYWYQQGPGQDPQFLISFYEKMQSDKGSIPDRFSAQQFSDYHSELNMSSLELGDSALYFCASSQLTTDTQYFGPGTRLTVL.

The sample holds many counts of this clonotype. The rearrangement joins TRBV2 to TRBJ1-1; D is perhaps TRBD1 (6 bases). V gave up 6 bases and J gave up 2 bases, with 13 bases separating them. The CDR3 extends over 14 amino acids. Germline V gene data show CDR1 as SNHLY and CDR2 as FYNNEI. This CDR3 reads CASRVRTVNTEAFF. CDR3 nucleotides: TGTGCCAGCAGGGTACGGACAGTTAACACTGAAGCTTTCTTT.

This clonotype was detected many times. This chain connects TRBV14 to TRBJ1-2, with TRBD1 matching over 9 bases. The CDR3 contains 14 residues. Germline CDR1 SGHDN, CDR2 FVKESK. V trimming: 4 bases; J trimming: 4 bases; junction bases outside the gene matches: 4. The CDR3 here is CASSLGQGRYGYTF. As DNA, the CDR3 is TGTGCCAGCAGCCTGGGACAGGGCCGCTATGGCTACACCTTC.

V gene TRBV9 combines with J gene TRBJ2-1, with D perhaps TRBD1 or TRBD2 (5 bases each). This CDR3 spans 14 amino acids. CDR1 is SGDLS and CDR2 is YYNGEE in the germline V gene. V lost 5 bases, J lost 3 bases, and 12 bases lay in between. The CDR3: CASSSWDHYNEQFF. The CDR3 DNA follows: TGTGCCAGCAGTTCGTGGGACCACTACAATGAGCAGTTCTTC.

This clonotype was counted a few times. CDR3 residues: CASSTKGAASYEQYF. The CDR3, as DNA: TGTGCCAGTAGTACAAAAGGGGCAGCATCCTACGAGCAGTACTTC. This chain links TRBV19 with TRBJ2-7; maybe TRBD1 (5 bases). Germline V lookup: CDR1 LNHDA, CDR2 SQIVND (reference sequence). This CDR3 comprises 15 residues. V shed 4 bases and J shed 1 base, with 14 bases lying between them.

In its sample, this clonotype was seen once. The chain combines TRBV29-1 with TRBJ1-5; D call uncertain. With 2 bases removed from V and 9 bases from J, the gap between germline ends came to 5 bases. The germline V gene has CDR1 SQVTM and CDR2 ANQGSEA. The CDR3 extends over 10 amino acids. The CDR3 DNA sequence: TGCAGCGTTGAATTGGTGCCCCAGCATTTT. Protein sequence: CSVELVPQHF.

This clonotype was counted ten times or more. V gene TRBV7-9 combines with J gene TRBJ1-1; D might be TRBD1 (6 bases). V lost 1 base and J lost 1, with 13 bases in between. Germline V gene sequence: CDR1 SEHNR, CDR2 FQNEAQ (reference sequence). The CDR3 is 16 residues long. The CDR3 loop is CASSLEGDNPNTEAFF. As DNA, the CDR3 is TGTGCCAGCAGCTTAGAAGGGGACAACCCGAACACTGAAGCTTTCTTT.

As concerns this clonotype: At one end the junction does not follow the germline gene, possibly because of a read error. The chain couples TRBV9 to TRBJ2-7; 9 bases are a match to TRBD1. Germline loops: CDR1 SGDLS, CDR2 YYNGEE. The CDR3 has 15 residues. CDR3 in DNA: TGTGTCAGCAGCGTAGCTGGACAGGGGAACTACGAGCAGTACTTC. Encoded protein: CVSSVAGQGNYEQYF.

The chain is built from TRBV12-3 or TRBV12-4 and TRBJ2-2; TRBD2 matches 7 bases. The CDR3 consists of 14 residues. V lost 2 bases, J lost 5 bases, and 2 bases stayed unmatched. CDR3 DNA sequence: TGTGCCAGCAGTTTACTAGCGGCAACCGGGGAGCTGTTTTTT. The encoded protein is CASSLLAATGELFF.

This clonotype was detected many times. CDR3: CATSRAGTGGAGYTF. Here the CDR3 DNA reads TGTGCCACCAGCAGAGCCGGGACAGGGGGCGCAGGCTACACCTTC. V is TRBV15 and J is TRBJ1-2, with TRBD1 matching over 12 bases. The CDR3 extends over 15 amino acids. The V gene's germline CDR1 is LNHNV and CDR2 YYDKDF (reference sequence). Unmatched junction bases numbered 5, after V lost 1 base and J lost 8 bases.